The text below deals with one T cell receptor beta chain. This sample is part of a study of blood T cell repertoires in COVID-19. Across the study: Samples representing acute and convalescent COVID-19 were sourced from the United States, Italy and Spain.

In the authors' methods: Reference gene primer amplification in the assay estimated nucleated cell counts. TCRdb's table, derived via immunoSEQ multiplex PCR, lists solely in-frame clones and lacks some. The DNA gave D and trimming, while V, J and clone size come from that table. The table includes 150,000 to 200,000 clones, around 76% detected once. The germline CDR1 and CDR2 sequences are MDHEN and SYDVKM. Unmatched junction bases numbered 7, after V lost 8 bases and J lost 1 base. This CDR3 is 14 amino acids long. Participants were placed into cohorts based on the clinical history they reported. The source is a woman aged 50 to 65 with acute COVID-19. Input material: PBMCs or T cells enriched from blood (not recorded which). The genes are TRBV28 and TRBJ1-1; the match to TRBD1 covers 7 bases. DNA for the CDR3: TGTGCCAGCGAACCGGGACAGCAGAACACTGAAGCTTTCTTT. Translating it yields CASEPGQQNTEAFF.